The entry that follows covers one T cell receptor beta chain sequence. Generated by immunoSEQ multiplex PCR, the TCRdb table keeps only in-frame clones and is missing some. Of hundreds of thousands of clones in the sample, about nine tenths were seen once. This entry is derived from a study of blood T cell repertoires in COVID-19. Trimming cost V 2 bases and J 2 bases; bases outside gene matches: 3. The CDR3 is 16 residues long. Germline CDR1 reads SEHNR; CDR2 reads FQNEAQ (reference sequence). The sequenced sample was peripheral blood. This sequence joins TRBV7-9 and TRBJ2-3; the match to TRBD2 covers 11 bases. This clonotype originated in a woman aged 50 to 60 with COVID-19, enrolled during active disease. The CDR3 DNA reads as TGTGCCAGCAGCTTATGGGGACTAGCGGACACAGATACGCAGTATTTT. Translating it yields CASSLWGLADTDTQYF.